The clone carrying this T cell receptor beta chain was observed a handful of times. TCR beta sequences were obtained from blood CD8+ and CD4+ T cells. The data derive from a study of CD8 T cells in Susac syndrome. When the RNA was reverse transcribed, random hexamers were used with an input of roughly 0.45 to 1 ug. Coverage of TCR beta CDR3 amplification by immunoSEQ multiplex PCR extended to 54 Vbeta and 13 Jbeta. A single record per CDR3 protein comes from TCRdb applying MiXCR to the immunoSEQ multiplex PCR reads. Of some 65,000 distinct CDR3 sequences listed, approximately 96% were seen once; the top ten hold about 0.6%. V gave up 6 bases and J gave up 1 base, with 6 bases separating them. The germline V gene encodes CDR1 LNHDA and CDR2 SQIVND (reference sequence). The CDR3 covers 12 residues.

The sample was CD8+ T cells from PBMCs. This chain uses TRBV19 with TRBJ1-1; unclear D gene. This TCR came from a human donor with multiple sclerosis. In DNA, the CDR3 is TGTGCCAGTAGGGCCGGGAACACTGAAGCTTTCTTT. Protein product: CASRAGNTEAFF.